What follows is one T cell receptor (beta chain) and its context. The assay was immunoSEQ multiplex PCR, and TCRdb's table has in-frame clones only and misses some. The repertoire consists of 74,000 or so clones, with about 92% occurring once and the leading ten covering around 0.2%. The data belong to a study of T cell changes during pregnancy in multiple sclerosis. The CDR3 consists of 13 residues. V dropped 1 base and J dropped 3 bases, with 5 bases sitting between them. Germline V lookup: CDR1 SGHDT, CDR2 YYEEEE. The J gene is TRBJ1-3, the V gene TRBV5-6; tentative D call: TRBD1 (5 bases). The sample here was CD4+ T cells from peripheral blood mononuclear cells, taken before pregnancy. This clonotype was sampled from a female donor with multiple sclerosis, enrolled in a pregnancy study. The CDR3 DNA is TGTGCCAGCAGCTTGACAGGTGGAAACACCATATATTTT. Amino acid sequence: CASSLTGGNTIYF.